This T cell receptor beta chain was retrieved from a study of pediatric ulcerative colitis. Findings and caveats of the study: This repertoire reflects total lymphocytes rather than subpopulations like regulatory T cells. In rectum, acute severe colitis had expanded clones and less diversity.

Germline values: CDR1 ENHRY, CDR2 SYGVKD. The CDR3 contains 15 residues. V shed 5 bases and J 7 bases; nucleotides not matched to a gene: 9. This was a survey-level run. Samples were sequenced at Survey level, maximum 500,000 reads. This table comes from immunoSEQ multiplex PCR, and its TCRdb copy is limited to in-frame clones, with some not included. The profile shows 45,000 to 75,000 clones, 87% of them singletons. Of note for this clone: No antigen is known for it.

The sequencing sample was made of blood. The sequence derives from a boy between 10 and 17 years old who was a control in a study of pediatric ulcerative colitis. The rearrangement links TRBV10-3 to TRBJ1-4, with TRBD1 matching 8 bases. The CDR3 sequence is CAISTGQGLGEKLFF. The CDR3 DNA reads as TGTGCCATCAGTACAGGACAGGGACTTGGTGAAAAACTGTTTTTT.